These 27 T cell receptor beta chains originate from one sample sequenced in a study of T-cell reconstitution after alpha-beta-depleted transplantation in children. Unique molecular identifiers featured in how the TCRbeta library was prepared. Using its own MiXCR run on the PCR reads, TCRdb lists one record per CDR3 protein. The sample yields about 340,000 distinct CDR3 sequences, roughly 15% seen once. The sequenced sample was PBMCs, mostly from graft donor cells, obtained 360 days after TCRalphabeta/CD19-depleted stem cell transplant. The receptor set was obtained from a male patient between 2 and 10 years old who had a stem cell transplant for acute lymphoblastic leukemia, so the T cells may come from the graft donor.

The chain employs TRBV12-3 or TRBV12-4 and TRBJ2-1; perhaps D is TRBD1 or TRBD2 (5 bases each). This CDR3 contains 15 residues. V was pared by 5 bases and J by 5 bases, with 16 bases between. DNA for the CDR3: TGTGCCAGCAGTCTCTCGGGACGCCCAAACAATGAGCAGTTCTTC. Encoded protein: CASSLSGRPNNEQFF.

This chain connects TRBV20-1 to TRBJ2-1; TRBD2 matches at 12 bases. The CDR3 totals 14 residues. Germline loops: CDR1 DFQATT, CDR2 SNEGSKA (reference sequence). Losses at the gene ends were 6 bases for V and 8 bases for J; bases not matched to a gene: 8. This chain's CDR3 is CSACGLAGFDEQFF. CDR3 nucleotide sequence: TGCAGTGCCTGTGGACTAGCGGGGTTCGATGAGCAGTTCTTC.

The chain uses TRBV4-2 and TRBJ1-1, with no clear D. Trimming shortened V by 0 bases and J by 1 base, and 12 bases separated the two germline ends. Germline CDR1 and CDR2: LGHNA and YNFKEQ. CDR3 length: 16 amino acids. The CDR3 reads CASSQEEPAWNTEAFF. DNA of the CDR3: TGTGCCAGCAGCCAAGAAGAGCCTGCGTGGAACACTGAAGCTTTCTTT.

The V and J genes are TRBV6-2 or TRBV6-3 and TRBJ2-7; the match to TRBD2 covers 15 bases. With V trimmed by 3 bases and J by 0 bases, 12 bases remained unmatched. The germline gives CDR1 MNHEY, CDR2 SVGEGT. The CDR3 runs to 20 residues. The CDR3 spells CASSYIGLAGGPGGSYEQYF. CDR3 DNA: TGTGCCAGCAGTTATATCGGACTAGCGGGAGGGCCAGGGGGCTCCTACGAGCAGTACTTC.

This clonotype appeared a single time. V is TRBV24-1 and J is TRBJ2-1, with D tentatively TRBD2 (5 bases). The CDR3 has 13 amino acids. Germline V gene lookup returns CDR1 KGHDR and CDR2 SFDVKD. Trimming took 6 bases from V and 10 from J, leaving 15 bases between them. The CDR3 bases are TGTGCCACCAGTCAGCCAGCGGCCGGCGAGCAGTTCTTC. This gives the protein CATSQPAAGEQFF.

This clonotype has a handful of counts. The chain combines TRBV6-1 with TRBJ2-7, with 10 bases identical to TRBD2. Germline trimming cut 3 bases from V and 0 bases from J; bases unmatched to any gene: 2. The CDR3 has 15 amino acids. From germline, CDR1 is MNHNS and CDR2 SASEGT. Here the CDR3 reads CASSEIAGGSYEQYF. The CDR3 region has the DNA TGTGCCAGCAGTGAGATAGCGGGAGGCTCCTACGAGCAGTACTTC.

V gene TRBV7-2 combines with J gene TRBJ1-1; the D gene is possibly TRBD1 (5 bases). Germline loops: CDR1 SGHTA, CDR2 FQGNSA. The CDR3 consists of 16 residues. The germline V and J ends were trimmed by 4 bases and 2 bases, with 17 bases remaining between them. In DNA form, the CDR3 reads TGTGCCAGCAGCTCTACCCCGGGGGGGGTTAACACTGAAGCTTTCTTT. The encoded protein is CASSSTPGGVNTEAFF.

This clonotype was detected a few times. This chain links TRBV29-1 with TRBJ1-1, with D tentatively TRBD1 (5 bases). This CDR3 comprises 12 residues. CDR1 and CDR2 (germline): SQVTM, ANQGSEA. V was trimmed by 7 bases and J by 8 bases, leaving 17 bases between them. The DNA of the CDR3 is TGCAGCGCTGGCCCAGGGAGGTTGGAAGCTTTCTTT. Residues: CSAGPGRLEAFF.

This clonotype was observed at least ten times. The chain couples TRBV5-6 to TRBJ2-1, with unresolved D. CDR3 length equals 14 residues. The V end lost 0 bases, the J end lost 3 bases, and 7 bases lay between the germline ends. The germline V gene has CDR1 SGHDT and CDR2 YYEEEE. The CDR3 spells CASSLDWDYNEQFF. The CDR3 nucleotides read TGTGCCAGCAGCTTGGATTGGGACTACAATGAGCAGTTCTTC.

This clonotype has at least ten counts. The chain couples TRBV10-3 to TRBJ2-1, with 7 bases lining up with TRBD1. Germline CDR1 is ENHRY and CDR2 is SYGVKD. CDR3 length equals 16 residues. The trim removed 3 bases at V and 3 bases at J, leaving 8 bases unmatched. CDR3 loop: CAISDSGGDLYNEQFF. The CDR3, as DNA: TGTGCCATCAGTGATTCAGGGGGAGACCTCTACAATGAGCAGTTCTTC.

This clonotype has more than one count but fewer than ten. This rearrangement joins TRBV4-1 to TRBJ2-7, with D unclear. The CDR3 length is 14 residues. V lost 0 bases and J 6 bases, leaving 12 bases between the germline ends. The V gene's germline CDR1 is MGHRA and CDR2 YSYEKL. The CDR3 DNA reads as TGCGCCAGCAGCCAAGATGACCAACGCGGCGAGCAGTACTTC. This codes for CASSQDDQRGEQYF.

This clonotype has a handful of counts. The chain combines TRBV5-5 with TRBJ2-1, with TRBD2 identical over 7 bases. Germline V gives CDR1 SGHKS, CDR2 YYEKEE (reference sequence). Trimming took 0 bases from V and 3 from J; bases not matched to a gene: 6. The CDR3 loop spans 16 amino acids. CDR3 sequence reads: CASSLGSGAHYNEQFF. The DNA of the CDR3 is TGTGCCAGCAGCTTGGGAAGCGGGGCCCACTACAATGAGCAGTTCTTC.

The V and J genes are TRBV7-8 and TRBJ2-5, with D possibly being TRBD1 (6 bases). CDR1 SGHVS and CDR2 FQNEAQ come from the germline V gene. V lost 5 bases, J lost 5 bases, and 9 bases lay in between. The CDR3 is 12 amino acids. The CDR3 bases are TGTGCCAGCAGCAGAAGGGGGGAGACCCAGTACTTC. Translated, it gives CASSRRGETQYF.

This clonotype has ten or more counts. The CDR3 is CASSLWGRPNTEAFF. The DNA of the CDR3 is TGTGCCAGCAGTTTATGGGGCAGGCCGAACACTGAAGCTTTCTTT. J is TRBJ1-1 and V is TRBV12-3 or TRBV12-4, with D possibly matching TRBD1 (5 bases). The length of the CDR3 is 15 residues. V lost 2 bases to trimming and J lost 1 base, with 11 bases between them.

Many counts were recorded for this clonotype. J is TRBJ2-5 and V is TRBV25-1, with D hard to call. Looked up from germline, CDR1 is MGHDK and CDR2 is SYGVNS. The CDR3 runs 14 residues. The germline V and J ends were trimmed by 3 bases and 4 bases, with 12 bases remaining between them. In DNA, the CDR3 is TGTGCCAGCAGTGAGTCAGACCTCCTAGAGACCCAGTACTTC. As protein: CASSESDLLETQYF.

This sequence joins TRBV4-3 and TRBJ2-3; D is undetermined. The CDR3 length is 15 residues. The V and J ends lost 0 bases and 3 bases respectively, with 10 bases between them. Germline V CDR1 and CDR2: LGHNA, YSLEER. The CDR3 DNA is TGCGCCAGCAGCCAAGATCTCTCGCTTACAGATACGCAGTATTTT. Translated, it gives CASSQDLSLTDTQYF.

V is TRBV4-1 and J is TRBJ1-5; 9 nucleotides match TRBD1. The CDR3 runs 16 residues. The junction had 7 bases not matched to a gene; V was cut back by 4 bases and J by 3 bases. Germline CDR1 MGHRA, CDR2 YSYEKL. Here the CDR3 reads CASSLFDRGINQPQHF. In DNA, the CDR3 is TGCGCCAGCAGCCTTTTTGACAGGGGGATCAATCAGCCCCAGCATTTT.

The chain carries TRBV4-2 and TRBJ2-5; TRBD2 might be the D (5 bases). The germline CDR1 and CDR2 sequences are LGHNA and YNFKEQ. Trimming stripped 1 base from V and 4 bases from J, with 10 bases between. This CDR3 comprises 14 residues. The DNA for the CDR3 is TGTGCCAGCAGCCAAGGACGCGGGCGAGAGACCCAGTACTTC. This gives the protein CASSQGRGRETQYF.

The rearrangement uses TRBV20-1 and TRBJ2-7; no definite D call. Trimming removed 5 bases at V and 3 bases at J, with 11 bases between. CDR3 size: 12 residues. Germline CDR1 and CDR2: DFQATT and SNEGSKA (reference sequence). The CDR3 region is CSALELGYEQYF. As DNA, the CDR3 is TGCAGTGCTCTAGAGTTGGGCTACGAGCAGTACTTC.

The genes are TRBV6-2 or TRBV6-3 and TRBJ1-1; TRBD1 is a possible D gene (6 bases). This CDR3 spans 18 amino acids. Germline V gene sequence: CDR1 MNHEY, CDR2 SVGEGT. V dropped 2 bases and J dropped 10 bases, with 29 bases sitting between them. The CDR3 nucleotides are TGTGCCAGCAGTTACGCCACGCACGTGCCAGGGGCTACGGGAGGAGCTTTCTTT. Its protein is CASSYATHVPGATGGAFF.

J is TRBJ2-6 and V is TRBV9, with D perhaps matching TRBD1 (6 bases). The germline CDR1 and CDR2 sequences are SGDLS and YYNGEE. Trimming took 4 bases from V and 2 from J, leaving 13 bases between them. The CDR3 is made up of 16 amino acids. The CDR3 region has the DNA TGTGCCAGCAGCACGGCCGGGACACCTGGGGCCAACGTCCTGACTTTC. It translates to CASSTAGTPGANVLTF.

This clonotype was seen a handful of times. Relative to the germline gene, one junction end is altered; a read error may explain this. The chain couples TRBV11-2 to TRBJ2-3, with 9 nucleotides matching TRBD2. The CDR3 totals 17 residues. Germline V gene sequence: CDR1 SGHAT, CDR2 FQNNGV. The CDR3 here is CASSLDLAGAGTDTQYF. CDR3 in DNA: TGTGCCAGCAGCTTAGACTTAGCGGGAGCCGGCACGGATACGCAGTATTTT.

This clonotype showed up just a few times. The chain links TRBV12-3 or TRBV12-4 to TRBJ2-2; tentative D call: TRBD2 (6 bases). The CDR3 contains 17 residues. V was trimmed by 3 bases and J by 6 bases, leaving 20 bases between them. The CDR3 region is CASSFGSLLRSPGELFF. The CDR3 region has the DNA TGTGCCAGCAGTTTCGGGAGCCTTCTCCGAAGCCCCGGGGAGCTGTTTTTT.

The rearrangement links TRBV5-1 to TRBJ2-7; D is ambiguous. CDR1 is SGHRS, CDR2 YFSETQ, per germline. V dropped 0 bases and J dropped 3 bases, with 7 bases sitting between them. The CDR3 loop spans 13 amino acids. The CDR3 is CASSLGFDYEQYF. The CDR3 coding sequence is TGCGCCAGCAGCTTGGGTTTCGACTACGAGCAGTACTTC.

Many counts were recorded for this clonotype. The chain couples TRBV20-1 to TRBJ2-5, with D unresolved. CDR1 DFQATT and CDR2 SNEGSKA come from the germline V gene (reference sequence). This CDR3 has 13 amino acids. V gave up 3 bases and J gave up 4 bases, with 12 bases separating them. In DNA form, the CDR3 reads TGCAGTGCTAGTTTTGGGGTAGGAGAGACCCAGTACTTC. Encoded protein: CSASFGVGETQYF.

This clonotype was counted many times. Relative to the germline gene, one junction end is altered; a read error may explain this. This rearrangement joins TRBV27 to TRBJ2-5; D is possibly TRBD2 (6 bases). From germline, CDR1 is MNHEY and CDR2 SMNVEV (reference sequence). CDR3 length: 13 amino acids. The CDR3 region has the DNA TGCGCCAGCAGCCTCTTCGGGGGAGAGACCCAGTACTTC. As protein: CASSLFGGETQYF.

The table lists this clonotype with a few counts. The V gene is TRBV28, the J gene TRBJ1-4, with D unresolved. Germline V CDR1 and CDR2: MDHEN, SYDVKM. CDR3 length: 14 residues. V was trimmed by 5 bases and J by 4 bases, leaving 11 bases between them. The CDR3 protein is CASSLDGLNEKLFF. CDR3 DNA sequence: TGTGCCAGCAGTCTTGACGGACTTAATGAAAAACTGTTTTTT.